One and the same sample provided the 7 T cell receptor beta chains below, sequenced in a study of blood T cell repertoires in COVID-19. Some clones are missing from TCRdb's copy, which holds only in-frame ones; the method was immunoSEQ multiplex PCR. The repertoire holds some 70,000 clones, with approximately 86% as singletons. Sequenced material: peripheral blood. The source is an older woman with acute or convalescent COVID-19.

This clone was counted only a few times. The chain has TRBV6-1 and TRBJ1-1; no firm D call. The germline V gene encodes CDR1 MNHNS and CDR2 SASEGT. V was trimmed by 2 bases and J by 1 base, leaving 8 bases between them. This CDR3 contains 14 residues. CDR3 nucleotide sequence: TGTGCCAGCAGTGAATCGGGAGGGAACACTGAAGCTTTCTTT. Its protein is CASSESGGNTEAFF.

The chain uses TRBV5-5 and TRBJ2-2; 7 bases are shared with TRBD2. After removal of 4 bases from V and 0 bases from J, the junction contained 18 bases not matched to a gene. Germline CDR1 reads SGHKS; CDR2 reads YYEKEE (reference sequence). The CDR3 spans 20 residues. CDR3 in DNA: TGTGCCAGCAGCCTGGGGGTGGGGAGCGGGGTCACGGCGAACACCGGGGAGCTGTTTTTT. As protein: CASSLGVGSGVTANTGELFF. The full variable domain, rest sourced from reference TRBV5-5 and TRBJ2-2, is DAGVTQSPTHLIKTRGQQVTLRCSPISGHKSVSWYQQVLGQGPQFIFQYYEKEERGRGNFPDRFSARQFPNYSSELNVNALLLGDSALYLCASSLGVGSGVTANTGELFFGEGSRLTVL.

The chain recombines TRBV2 with TRBJ1-6; D remains ambiguous. The V gene's germline CDR1 is SNHLY and CDR2 FYNNEI. With 6 bases removed from V and 7 bases from J, the gap between germline ends came to 13 bases. CDR3 length: 14 residues. The CDR3 here is CASRIGSGNSPLHF. The CDR3 bases are TGTGCCAGCAGAATCGGATCGGGGAATTCACCCCTCCACTTT. The variable domain in full, with the rest retrieved from reference TRBV2 and TRBJ1-6, is EPEVTQTPSHQVTQMGQEVILRCVPISNHLYFYWYRQILGQKVEFLVSFYNNEISEKSEIFDDQFSVERPDGSNFTLKIRSTKLEDSAMYFCASRIGSGNSPLHFGNGTRLTVT.

This chain joins TRBV6-6 and TRBJ1-5; D may be TRBD1 (6 bases). The CDR3 has 14 amino acids. Germline V lookup: CDR1 MNHNY, CDR2 SVGAGI (reference sequence). The V end lost 5 bases, the J end lost 2 bases, and 10 bases lay between the germline ends. CDR3 region: CASSVTGRNQPQHF. In DNA, the CDR3 is TGTGCCAGCAGTGTTACAGGGCGCAATCAGCCCCAGCATTTT.

This chain joins TRBV2 and TRBJ1-1; 9 bases match TRBD1. Trimming removed 6 bases from V and 1 base from J; junction bases left unmatched: 12. This CDR3 comprises 17 residues. Germline loops: CDR1 SNHLY, CDR2 FYNNEI. This CDR3 reads CASSIMYPDRGNTEAFF. The CDR3 nucleotides read TGTGCCAGCAGCATCATGTACCCGGACAGGGGGAACACTGAAGCTTTCTTT. Based on the CDR3 plus reference TRBV2 and TRBJ1-1, the full variable domain is EPEVTQTPSHQVTQMGQEVILRCVPISNHLYFYWYRQILGQKVEFLVSFYNNEISEKSEIFDDQFSVERPDGSNFTLKIRSTKLEDSAMYFCASSIMYPDRGNTEAFFGQGTRLTVV.

The chain carries TRBV10-3 and TRBJ1-3; D is unclear. This CDR3 has 11 amino acids. Germline V CDR1 and CDR2: ENHRY, SYGVKD. V was trimmed by 10 bases and J by 7 bases, leaving 11 bases between them. The CDR3 nucleotides are TGTGCCACCTACAGCGGGAACACCATATATTTT. Its protein is CATYSGNTIYF.

The chain links TRBV28 to TRBJ1-2; TRBD1 aligns across 9 bases. This CDR3 is 13 amino acids long. With 6 bases clipped from V and 8 bases from J, the junction kept 7 bases outside the gene matches. Germline V gives CDR1 MDHEN, CDR2 SYDVKM. CDR3 residues: CASSLTGGNGYTF. The DNA for the CDR3 is TGTGCCAGCAGCTTGACAGGGGGTAACGGCTACACCTTC.